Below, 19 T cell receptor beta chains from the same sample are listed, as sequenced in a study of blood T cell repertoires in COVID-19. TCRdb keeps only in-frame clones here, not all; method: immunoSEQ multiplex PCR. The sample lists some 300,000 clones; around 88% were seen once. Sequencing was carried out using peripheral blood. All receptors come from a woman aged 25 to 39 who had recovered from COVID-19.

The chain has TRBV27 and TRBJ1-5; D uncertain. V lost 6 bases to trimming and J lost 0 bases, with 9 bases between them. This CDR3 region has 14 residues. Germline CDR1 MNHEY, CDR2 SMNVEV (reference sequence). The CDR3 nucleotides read TGTGCCAGCAGGTCCCAGTATAGCAATCAGCCCCAGCATTTT. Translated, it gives CASRSQYSNQPQHF.

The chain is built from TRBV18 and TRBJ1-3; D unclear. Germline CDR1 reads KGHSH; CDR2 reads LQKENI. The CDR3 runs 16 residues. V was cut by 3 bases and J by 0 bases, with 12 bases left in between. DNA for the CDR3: TGTGCCAGCTCACCCGGAGAAGAGAGCTCTGGAAACACCATATATTTT. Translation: CASSPGEESSGNTIYF.

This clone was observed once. The CDR3 DNA follows: TGTGCCAGCAGGGCCCCGGGGGAAGCGGGGGGCTACAATGAGCAGTTCTTC. It codes for CASRAPGEAGGYNEQFF. The V and J genes are TRBV2 and TRBJ2-1; 9 positions agree with TRBD2. Germline V gene sequence: CDR1 SNHLY, CDR2 FYNNEI. The CDR3 totals 17 residues. V lost 6 bases, J lost 3 bases, and 12 bases stayed unmatched.

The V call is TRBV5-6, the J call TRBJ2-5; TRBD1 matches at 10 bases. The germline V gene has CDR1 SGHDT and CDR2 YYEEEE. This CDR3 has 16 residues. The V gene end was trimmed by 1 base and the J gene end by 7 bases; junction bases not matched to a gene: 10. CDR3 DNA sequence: TGTGCCAGCAGCTTGTATTGGGACAGGGGCTTTAGGACCCAGTACTTC. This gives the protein CASSLYWDRGFRTQYF.

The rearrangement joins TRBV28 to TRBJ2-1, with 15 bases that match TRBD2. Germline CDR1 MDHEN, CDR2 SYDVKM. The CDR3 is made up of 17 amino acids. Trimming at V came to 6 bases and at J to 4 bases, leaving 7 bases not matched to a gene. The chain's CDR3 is CASRSGTSGGQYNEQFF. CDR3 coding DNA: TGTGCCAGCAGGTCCGGGACTAGCGGGGGGCAATACAATGAGCAGTTCTTC. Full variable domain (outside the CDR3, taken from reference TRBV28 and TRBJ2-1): DVKVTQSSRYLVKRTGEKVFLECVQDMDHENMFWYRQDPGLGLRLIYFSYDVKMKEKGDIPEGYSVSREKKERFSLILESASTNQTSMYLCASRSGTSGGQYNEQFFGPGTRLTVL.

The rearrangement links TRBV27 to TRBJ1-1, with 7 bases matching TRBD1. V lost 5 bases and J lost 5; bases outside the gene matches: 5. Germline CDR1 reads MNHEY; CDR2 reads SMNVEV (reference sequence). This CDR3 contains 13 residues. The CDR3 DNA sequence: TGTGCCAGCAGTCGCAGGGGGGAAACTGAAGCTTTCTTT. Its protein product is CASSRRGETEAFF.

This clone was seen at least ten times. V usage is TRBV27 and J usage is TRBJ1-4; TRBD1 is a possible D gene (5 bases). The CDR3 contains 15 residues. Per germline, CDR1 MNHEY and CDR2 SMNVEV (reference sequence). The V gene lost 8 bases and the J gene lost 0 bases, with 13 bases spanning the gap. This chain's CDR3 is CASRRTPATNEKLFF. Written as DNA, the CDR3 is TGTGCCAGCCGAAGGACACCCGCAACTAATGAAAAACTGTTTTTT.

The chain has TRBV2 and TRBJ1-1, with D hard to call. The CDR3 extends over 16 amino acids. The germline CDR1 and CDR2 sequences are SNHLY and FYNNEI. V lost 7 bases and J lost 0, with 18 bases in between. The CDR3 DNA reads TGTGCCAGCACCCCGGGGAGGAGGGCGATGAACACTGAAGCTTTCTTT. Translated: CASTPGRRAMNTEAFF.

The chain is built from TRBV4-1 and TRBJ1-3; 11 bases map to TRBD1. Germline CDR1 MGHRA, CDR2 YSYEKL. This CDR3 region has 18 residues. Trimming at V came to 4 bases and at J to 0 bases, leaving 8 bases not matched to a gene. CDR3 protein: CASSPGQGAASSGNTIYF. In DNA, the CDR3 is TGCGCCAGCAGCCCCGGACAGGGGGCCGCAAGCTCTGGAAACACCATATATTTT.

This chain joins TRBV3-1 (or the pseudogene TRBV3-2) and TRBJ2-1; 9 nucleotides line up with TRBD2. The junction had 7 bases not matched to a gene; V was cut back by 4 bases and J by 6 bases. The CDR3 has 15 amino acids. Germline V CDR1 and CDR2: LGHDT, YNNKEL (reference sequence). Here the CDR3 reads CASSPDLRGGNEQFF. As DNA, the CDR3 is TGTGCCAGCAGCCCTGACCTGCGGGGGGGCAATGAGCAGTTCTTC.

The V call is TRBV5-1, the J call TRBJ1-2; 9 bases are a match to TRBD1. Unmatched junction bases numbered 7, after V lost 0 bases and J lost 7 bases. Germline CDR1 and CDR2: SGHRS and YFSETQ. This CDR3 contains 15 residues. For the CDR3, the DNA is TGCGCCAGCAGCTTGGCCCTACAGGGGGCAAGTGGCTACACCTTC. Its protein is CASSLALQGASGYTF.

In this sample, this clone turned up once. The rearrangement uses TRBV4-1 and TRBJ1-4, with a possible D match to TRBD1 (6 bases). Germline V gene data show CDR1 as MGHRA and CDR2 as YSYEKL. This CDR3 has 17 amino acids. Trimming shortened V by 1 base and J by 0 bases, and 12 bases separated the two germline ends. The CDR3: CASSQVDSRATNEKLFF. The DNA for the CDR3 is TGCGCCAGCAGCCAAGTGGACAGCCGCGCAACTAATGAAAAACTGTTTTTT.

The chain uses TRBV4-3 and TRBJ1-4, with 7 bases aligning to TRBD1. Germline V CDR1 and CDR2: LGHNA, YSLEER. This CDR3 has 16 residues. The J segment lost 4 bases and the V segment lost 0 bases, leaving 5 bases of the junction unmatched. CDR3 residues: CASSQEPGQFNEKLFF. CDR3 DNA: TGCGCCAGCAGCCAAGAACCGGGACAGTTTAATGAAAAACTGTTTTTT.

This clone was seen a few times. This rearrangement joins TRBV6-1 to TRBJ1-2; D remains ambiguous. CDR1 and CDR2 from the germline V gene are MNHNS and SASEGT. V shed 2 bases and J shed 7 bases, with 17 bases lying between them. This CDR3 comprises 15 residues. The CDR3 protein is CASSESLTYRGGYTF. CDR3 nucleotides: TGTGCCAGCAGTGAAAGCCTAACCTACCGCGGTGGCTACACCTTC.

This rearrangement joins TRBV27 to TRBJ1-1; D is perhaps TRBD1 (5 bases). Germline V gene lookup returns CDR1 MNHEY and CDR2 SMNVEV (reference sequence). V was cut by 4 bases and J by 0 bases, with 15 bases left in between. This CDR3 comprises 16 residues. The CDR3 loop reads CASSSNSREMNTEAFF. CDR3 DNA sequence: TGTGCCAGCAGTTCCAATAGCAGGGAAATGAACACTGAAGCTTTCTTT.

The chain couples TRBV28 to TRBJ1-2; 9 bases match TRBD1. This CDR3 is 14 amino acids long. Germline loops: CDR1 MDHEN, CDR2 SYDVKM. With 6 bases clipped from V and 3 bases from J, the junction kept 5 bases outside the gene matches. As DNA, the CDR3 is TGTGCCAGCAGCAGGACAGGGGAGGACTATGGCTACACCTTC. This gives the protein CASSRTGEDYGYTF.

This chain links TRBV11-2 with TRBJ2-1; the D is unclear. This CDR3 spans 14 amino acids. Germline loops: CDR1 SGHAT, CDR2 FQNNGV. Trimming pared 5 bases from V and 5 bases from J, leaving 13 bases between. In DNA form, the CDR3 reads TGTGCCAGCAGCCCTACTCCGGGTCACAATGAGCAGTTCTTC. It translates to CASSPTPGHNEQFF.

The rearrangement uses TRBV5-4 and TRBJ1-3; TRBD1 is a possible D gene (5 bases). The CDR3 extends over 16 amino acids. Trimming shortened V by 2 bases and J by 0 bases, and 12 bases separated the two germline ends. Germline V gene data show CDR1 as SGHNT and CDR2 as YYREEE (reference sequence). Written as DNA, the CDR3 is TGTGCCAGCAGCTTCGGCAGGGAACGCTCTGGAAACACCATATATTTT. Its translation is CASSFGRERSGNTIYF.

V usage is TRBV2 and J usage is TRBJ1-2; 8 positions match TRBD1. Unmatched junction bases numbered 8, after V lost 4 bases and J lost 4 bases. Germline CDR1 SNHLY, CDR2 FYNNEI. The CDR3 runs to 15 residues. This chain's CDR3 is CASSGTGRVTYGYTF. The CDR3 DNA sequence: TGTGCCAGCAGTGGGACAGGGCGCGTTACCTATGGCTACACCTTC.